This T cell receptor (beta chain) is from a study of OX40 agonist ivuxolimab in advanced cancers. Study-wide context: Dose-escalation patients suffered from hepatocellular carcinoma, melanoma, renal cell or head and neck cancer.

The data were produced by immunoSEQ multiplex PCR, yet TCRdb's version contains in-frame clones alone and is incomplete. The sample lists about 62,000 clones, approximately 85% seen once, with approximately 11% in the top ten. V was pared by 2 bases and J by 6 bases, with 8 bases between. The CDR3 has 12 amino acids. Germline V gene sequence: CDR1 MGHRA, CDR2 YSYEKL. The chain uses TRBV4-1 and TRBJ2-7; no clear D gene. This clonotype was obtained from an adult with an advanced solid tumor such as melanoma, head and neck, liver or kidney cancer. Sequences were derived from CD4+ or CD8+ T cells sorted from blood, sampled in a trial of the OX40 agonist ivuxolimab. Here the CDR3 DNA reads TGCGCCAGCAGCCAACCCCTTGGCGAGCAGTACTTC. Amino acids: CASSQPLGEQYF.